This T cell receptor beta chain stems from a study of T-cell reconstitution after alpha-beta-depleted transplantation in children. The V gene's germline CDR1 is MGHRA and CDR2 YSYEKL. V lost 1 base and J lost 3; bases outside the gene matches: 7. This CDR3 spans 18 amino acids. The library targeted TCRbeta and was prepared with unique molecular identifiers. TCRdb analysed the PCR reads with MiXCR anew, one entry per CDR3 protein. The data show over 450,000 distinct CDR3 sequences, roughly a tenth seen once. This clonotype was recorded at least ten times. Antigen: not known. Study-wide results and limits: Reports say that about two months after transplant, the alpha-beta T cells came out of several hundred graft clones that had expanded. T-cell numbers and diversity one year post-transplant derived largely from freshly generated T cells.

This specimen was PBMCs, taken before TCRalphabeta/CD19-depleted stem cell transplant. The chain links TRBV4-1 to TRBJ2-1; 12 bases align to TRBD2. The sequence was collected from a child aged 2-15 years with inherited bone marrow failure, due to receive a stem cell transplant. The CDR3 bases are TGCGCCAGCAGCCAAGGTCTAGCGGGAGGGCTTTACTACAATGAGCAGTTCTTC. Translated: CASSQGLAGGLYYNEQFF.